The sequence of this T cell receptor (beta chain) was determined in a study of cytomegalovirus exposure and HLA in healthy donors. Study observations and caveats: Earlier analysis looked at TCR beta V segments, and most were productive about 90% or about 30% of the time. The authors later found HLA-associated TCR beta chains more clonally expanded than equally common others. The study reported that TCR beta sequences accurately predicted HLA-A and HLA-B alleles in most subjects.

A remark on this clone: What it recognizes is unknown.

This CDR3 has 16 residues. J gave up 7 bases and V 4 bases, and 7 bases lay outside the gene matches. Germline assignment: CDR1 MGHRA and CDR2 YSYEKL. In the PCR, 60 Vbeta and 13 Jbeta primers were used. Measured with immunoSEQ multiplex PCR; TCRdb has only the in-frame clones, and not every one. The sample lists 100,000 to 150,000 clones, approximately 80% occurring once. The specimen sequenced was PBMCs. The TCR sequence derives from a female donor in good health and CMV-seronegative. The chain combines TRBV4-1 with TRBJ2-1; 13 bases agree with TRBD2. In nucleotides, the CDR3 is TGCGCCAGCAGCCGCAGACTAGCGGGAGGACGGAATGAGCAGTTCTTC. Protein: CASSRRLAGGRNEQFF.